These 17 T cell receptor beta chains share one sample of origin, sequenced in a study of blood T cell repertoires in COVID-19. Repertoires were generated with immunoSEQ multiplex PCR, while TCRdb's copy carries only in-frame clones and drops some. Found here are about 190,000 clones, less than 85% of them singletons; the top ten hold approximately 15%. The specimen sequenced was peripheral blood. All receptors derive from a man aged 45 to 65 who had recovered from COVID-19.

The V call is TRBV30, the J call TRBJ1-2, with 7 bases lining up with TRBD1. CDR3 length: 16 amino acids. The V gene's germline CDR1 is GTSNPN and CDR2 SVGIG (reference sequence). Trimming took 4 bases from V and 6 from J; bases not matched to a gene: 17. The CDR3: CAWTEKGAGKDDGYTF. CDR3 nucleotide sequence: TGTGCCTGGACCGAAAAGGGGGCAGGGAAAGACGATGGCTACACCTTC.

Comment on this clone: Distinct nucleotide sequences in the sample also encode this CDR3. J is TRBJ1-1 and V is TRBV3-1 (or the pseudogene TRBV3-2); D remains unclear. V gave up 1 base and J gave up 3 bases, with 6 bases separating them. This CDR3 has 13 residues. Germline assignment: CDR1 LGHDT and CDR2 YNNKEL (reference sequence). Here the CDR3 reads CASSQVRDTEAFF. The CDR3 bases are TGTGCCAGCAGCCAAGTTCGGGACACTGAAGCTTTCTTT.

This sequence joins TRBV5-4 and TRBJ2-5; 9 nucleotides align to TRBD1. From germline, CDR1 is SGHNT and CDR2 YYREEE (reference sequence). This CDR3 contains 15 residues. Trimming took 0 bases from V and 7 from J; bases not matched to a gene: 7. CDR3 coding DNA: TGTGCCAGCAGCTTGGGGACAGGGGCGGGTACGACCCAGTACTTC. Protein: CASSLGTGAGTTQYF. Based on the CDR3 plus reference TRBV5-4 and TRBJ2-5, the full variable domain is ETGVTQSPTHLIKTRGQQVTLRCSSQSGHNTVSWYQQALGQGPQFIFQYYREEENGRGNFPPRFSGLQFPNYSSELNVNALELDDSALYLCASSLGTGAGTTQYFGPGTRLLVL.

The chain couples TRBV19 to TRBJ1-2; D possibly corresponds to TRBD1 (6 bases). The CDR3 sequence is 15 residues long. The V end lost 8 bases, the J end lost 5 bases, and 21 bases lay between the germline ends. Looked up from germline, CDR1 is LNHDA and CDR2 is SQIVND (reference sequence). The CDR3: CASSLRTGTRYGYTF. The CDR3 bases are TGTGCCAGTTCCCTACGGACGGGGACAAGATATGGCTACACCTTC.

This chain joins TRBV7-9 and TRBJ2-2, with no clear D. Germline CDR1 and CDR2: SEHNR and FQNEAQ (reference sequence). CDR3 size: 15 residues. V was pared by 2 bases and J by 4 bases, with 11 bases between. CDR3 bases: TGTGCCAGCAGCTTATTGCTAGGTGGCACCGGGGAGCTGTTTTTT. It specifies CASSLLLGGTGELFF.

The chain employs TRBV7-2 and TRBJ2-1; possible D gene TRBD1, 5 bases. The germline V and J ends were trimmed by 4 bases and 8 bases, with 15 bases remaining between them. This CDR3 spans 14 amino acids. Germline-derived CDR1 and CDR2 are SGHTA and FQGNSA. CDR3 DNA sequence: TGTGCCAGCAGCTCAGGGCTACAAATCGATGAGCAGTTCTTC. This codes for CASSSGLQIDEQFF.

This clone was found a few times. The chain links TRBV12-3 or TRBV12-4 to TRBJ2-3; D may be TRBD2 (5 bases). The CDR3 has 11 amino acids. With 11 bases removed from V and 4 bases from J, the gap between germline ends came to 10 bases. The CDR3, as DNA: TGTGCCGGAGGTACTTCAGATACGCAGTATTTT. Translated, it gives CAGGTSDTQYF.

The gene calls are TRBV6-2 or TRBV6-3 and TRBJ2-5, with 7 bases identical to TRBD1. Germline trimming cut 2 bases from V and 3 bases from J; bases unmatched to any gene: 12. The CDR3 is 17 amino acids. Germline-derived CDR1 and CDR2 are MNHEY and SVGEGT. The CDR3 DNA reads as TGTGCCAGCAGTTACGATAGCAGACAGGGTCAAAAAGAGACCCAGTACTTC. It encodes CASSYDSRQGQKETQYF.

This chain joins TRBV18 and TRBJ1-3; D is ambiguous. Germline loops: CDR1 KGHSH, CDR2 LQKENI. The V gene lost 5 bases and the J gene lost 1 base, with 6 bases spanning the gap. This CDR3 is built from 13 residues. Written as DNA, the CDR3 is TGTGCCAGCTCAACGACTTCTGGAAACACCATATATTTT. Its protein product is CASSTTSGNTIYF.

The chain uses TRBV11-2 and TRBJ2-5; 7 bases match TRBD2. The CDR3 consists of 17 residues. J was trimmed by 3 bases and V by 1 base; bases with no gene match: 11. Per germline, CDR1 SGHAT and CDR2 FQNNGV. CDR3 sequence (DNA): TGTGCCAGCAGCTTAGGACTTACTCAGGGACTAAAAGAGACCCAGTACTTC. Translation gives CASSLGLTQGLKETQYF.

The chain is built from TRBV10-3 and TRBJ2-1, with a possible D match to TRBD1 (5 bases). This CDR3 contains 12 residues. The germline V gene encodes CDR1 ENHRY and CDR2 SYGVKD. Trimming stripped 3 bases from V and 8 bases from J, with 8 bases between. CDR3 nucleotide sequence: TGTGCCATCAGTGAAGGGGATTATGAGCAGTTCTTC. Its translation is CAISEGDYEQFF.

The chain links TRBV10-3 to TRBJ2-7, with D perhaps TRBD2 (6 bases). CDR3 length: 13 amino acids. V lost 7 bases, J lost 3 bases, and 13 bases lay in between. The germline V gene has CDR1 ENHRY and CDR2 SYGVKD. The CDR3, as DNA: TGTGCCATCAATCGGGAGCAGGGCTACGAGCAGTACTTC. Encoded protein: CAINREQGYEQYF.

The chain recombines TRBV29-1 with TRBJ2-2, with TRBD1 identical over 9 bases. The CDR3 is 14 residues long. With 3 bases clipped from V and 6 bases from J, the junction kept 5 bases outside the gene matches. Germline-derived CDR1 and CDR2 are SQVTM and ANQGSEA. In DNA form, the CDR3 reads TGCAGCGTTGATCGACAGGGGGTCTCCGGGGAGCTGTTTTTT. Translating gives CSVDRQGVSGELFF.

This clone was observed once. The chain uses TRBV21-1 and TRBJ2-7; the D segment call TRBD2 is taken from the table without a DNA check. TRBV21-1 is listed as a pseudogene. This CDR3 contains 14 residues. CDR3 sequence: CASSSRDSRCEQYF. The CDR3 region has the DNA TGTGCCAGCAGCTCCCGGGACTCGAGATGCGAGCAGTACTTC.

This chain connects TRBV29-1 to TRBJ2-7; D is unclear. V shed 4 bases and J shed 2 bases, with 12 bases lying between them. Germline CDR1 is SQVTM and CDR2 is ANQGSEA. This CDR3 is 13 amino acids long. For the CDR3, the DNA is TGCAGCGTTGGAGGTGGTTCGACCTACGAGCAGTACTTC. It codes for CSVGGGSTYEQYF.

This chain links TRBV4-3 with TRBJ2-3; 8 bases fit TRBD2. Unmatched junction bases numbered 5, after V lost 0 bases and J lost 3 bases. From germline, CDR1 is LGHNA and CDR2 YSLEER. The CDR3 runs to 16 residues. CDR3 DNA sequence: TGCGCCAGCAGCCAAGATCTACTAGCGGTTACAGATACGCAGTATTTT. This codes for CASSQDLLAVTDTQYF.

This clone has a handful of counts. This chain joins TRBV24-1 and TRBJ1-2, with 11 bases identical to TRBD1. CDR3 length: 15 amino acids. Germline CDR1 KGHDR, CDR2 SFDVKD. Trimming removed 1 base from V and 6 bases from J; junction bases left unmatched: 3. This CDR3 reads CATSDFGQGADGYTF. The CDR3 coding sequence is TGTGCCACCAGTGATTTTGGACAGGGGGCGGATGGCTACACCTTC.